The clone carrying this TCR beta chain has a handful of counts. Antigen unknown. This entry comes from a study of vaccination and CD4 T cells after COVID-19. The assay that was used to sequence DNA from cultured CD4+ T cells was the Oncomine TCR Beta short-read assay. MiXCR, run by TCRdb on the PCR reads, gives a single entry per CDR3 protein. The sample contains under 13,000 distinct CDR3 sequences, 70% to 85% of which appear only once. J lost 10 bases, V lost 6 bases, and 6 bases had no gene match. Germline CDR1 reads SNHLY; CDR2 reads FYNNEI. The CDR3 is made up of 14 amino acids. Treatment here: approximately nine-day PBMC culture with coronavirus spike peptide pools or control peptides (ViraFEST assay).

The sample consisted of CD4+ T cells from blood, cultured in vitro. The TCR was taken from a human donor who had recovered from COVID-19. V is TRBV2 and J is TRBJ1-6, with 10 bases that match TRBD1. The CDR3 DNA reads TGTGCCAGCAGGGGACAGGGGTTTTCCTCACCCCTCCACTTT. Encoded protein: CASRGQGFSSPLHF.